This is a list of T cell receptor beta chains from one sample in a study of control samples from healthy donors and cancer patients. Repertoires were generated with immunoSEQ multiplex PCR, while TCRdb's copy carries only in-frame clones and drops some. Found here are 110,000 to 150,000 clones, about 90% of them singletons; the top ten hold approximately 6.8%. Source material: blood. The receptor source for this set is a man between 18 and 35 years old in good health. CDR3s include the opening cysteine and the closing phenylalanine or tryptophan. A D gene is named only where the DNA matches it firmly. Clone size is given for some rows only: seen once, a few or many times, or a class if the clone is expanded.

DNA: TGTGCCAGCAGTTTTCGGGGGAGCACAGATACGCAGTATTTT
CDR3: CASSFRGSTDTQYF
D: NA
V: TRBV27
J: TRBJ2-3
size: once

DNA: TGTGCCAGTAGTATGGAGGGGGCAGGGGACGAGCAGTACTTC
CDR3: CASSMEGAGDEQYF
D: NA
V: TRBV19
J: TRBJ2-7
size: NA

DNA: TGTGCCACCAGTGATTTTGGGCCCACAGGAGCTTTCTTT
CDR3: CATSDFGPTGAFF
D: NA
V: TRBV24-1
J: TRBJ1-1
size: NA

DNA: TGTGCTAGTGGTTTGGTTCCTTTTTTCGCGGGGGTTCAAGAGACCCAGTACTTC
CDR3: CASGLVPFFAGVQETQYF
D: TRBD2
V: TRBV12-5
J: TRBJ2-5
size: NA

DNA: TGTGCCAGCAGTTCCAACGGGGGGTACACTGAAGCTTTCTTT
CDR3: CASSSNGGYTEAFF
D: NA
V: TRBV27
J: TRBJ1-1
size: NA

DNA: TGTGCCAGCAGCCAAGATAATGGTGACGGGGGGGTCTACGAGCAGTACTTC
CDR3: CASSQDNGDGGVYEQYF
D: TRBD2
V: TRBV4-2
J: TRBJ2-7
size: once

DNA: TGTGCCAGCAGCGCCGACCACAGGGGGCTTGGTGGCTACACCTTC
CDR3: CASSADHRGLGGYTF
D: TRBD1
V: TRBV9
J: TRBJ1-2
size: once

DNA: TGTGCTAGTGGTTTGGGAGGGGGGCAGCCCCAGCATTTT
CDR3: CASGLGGGQPQHF
D: NA
V: TRBV12-5
J: TRBJ1-5
size: NA

DNA: TGTGCCAGCAGTGGGCCTGGGAAGGGAAACACCGGGGAGCTGTTTTTT
CDR3: CASSGPGKGNTGELFF
D: NA
V: TRBV2
J: TRBJ2-2
size: NA

DNA: TGTGCCAGTACCGGACAGGGGGGGACTGAAGCTTTCTTT
CDR3: CASTGQGGTEAFF
D: TRBD1
V: TRBV19
J: TRBJ1-1
size: NA

DNA: TGTGCCAGCAACTCAGGGGGTTGGACCTACGAGCAGTACTTC
CDR3: CASNSGGWTYEQYF
D: TRBD1
V: TRBV2
J: TRBJ2-7
size: NA

DNA: TGTGCCAGCAGCTTAGAGAACCATTCTTCACCCCTCCACTTT
CDR3: CASSLENHSSPLHF
D: NA
V: TRBV7-9
J: TRBJ1-6
size: NA

DNA: TGTGCCAGCAGCTTAGGGGCCAGGGGGCCCCAGCATTTT
CDR3: CASSLGARGPQHF
D: NA
V: TRBV7-2
J: TRBJ1-5
size: NA

DNA: TGTGCCAGCAGTGGCGGGGCAGGGGGGGCGCCCCAGCATTTT
CDR3: CASSGGAGGAPQHF
D: TRBD1
V: TRBV2
J: TRBJ1-5
size: NA

DNA: TGTGCCTGGAGTGATCAGGGTTTGAGTATGGGGCAGCCCCAGCATTTT
CDR3: CAWSDQGLSMGQPQHF
D: NA
V: TRBV30
J: TRBJ1-5
size: NA

DNA: TGTGCCAGCAGCACAGGGGTTTTCAATCAGCCCCAGCATTTT
CDR3: CASSTGVFNQPQHF
D: TRBD1
V: TRBV6-5
J: TRBJ1-5
size: NA

DNA: TGTGCCAGCAGCTCGGGGGGTAGCTCCTATAATTCACCCCTCCACTTT
CDR3: CASSSGGSSYNSPLHF
D: NA
V: TRBV5-5
J: TRBJ1-6
size: NA

DNA: TGTGCCAGCAGCTCAACGCTAGCGGGGGGCACAGATACGCAGTATTTT
CDR3: CASSSTLAGGTDTQYF
D: TRBD2
V: TRBV11-2
J: TRBJ2-3
size: NA

DNA: TGTGCCAGCAGTTTAGCGACTAGCACAGATACGCAGTATTTT
CDR3: CASSLATSTDTQYF
D: NA
V: TRBV28
J: TRBJ2-3
size: NA

DNA: TGTGCCAGCAGTGAAGCGCAATGGCGGGGTCTTGGTAATGAGCAGTTCTTC
CDR3: CASSEAQWRGLGNEQFF
D: NA
V: TRBV6-1
J: TRBJ2-1
size: NA

DNA: TGCGCCAGCAGCTTGGCGGCAGGTACGAACACTGAAGCTTTCTTT
CDR3: CASSLAAGTNTEAFF
D: NA
V: TRBV5-1
J: TRBJ1-1
size: once

DNA: TGTGCCATCTCAGACAGGGAACCAACAACTAATGAAAAACTGTTTTTT
CDR3: CAISDREPTTNEKLFF
D: TRBD1
V: TRBV28
J: TRBJ1-4
size: once